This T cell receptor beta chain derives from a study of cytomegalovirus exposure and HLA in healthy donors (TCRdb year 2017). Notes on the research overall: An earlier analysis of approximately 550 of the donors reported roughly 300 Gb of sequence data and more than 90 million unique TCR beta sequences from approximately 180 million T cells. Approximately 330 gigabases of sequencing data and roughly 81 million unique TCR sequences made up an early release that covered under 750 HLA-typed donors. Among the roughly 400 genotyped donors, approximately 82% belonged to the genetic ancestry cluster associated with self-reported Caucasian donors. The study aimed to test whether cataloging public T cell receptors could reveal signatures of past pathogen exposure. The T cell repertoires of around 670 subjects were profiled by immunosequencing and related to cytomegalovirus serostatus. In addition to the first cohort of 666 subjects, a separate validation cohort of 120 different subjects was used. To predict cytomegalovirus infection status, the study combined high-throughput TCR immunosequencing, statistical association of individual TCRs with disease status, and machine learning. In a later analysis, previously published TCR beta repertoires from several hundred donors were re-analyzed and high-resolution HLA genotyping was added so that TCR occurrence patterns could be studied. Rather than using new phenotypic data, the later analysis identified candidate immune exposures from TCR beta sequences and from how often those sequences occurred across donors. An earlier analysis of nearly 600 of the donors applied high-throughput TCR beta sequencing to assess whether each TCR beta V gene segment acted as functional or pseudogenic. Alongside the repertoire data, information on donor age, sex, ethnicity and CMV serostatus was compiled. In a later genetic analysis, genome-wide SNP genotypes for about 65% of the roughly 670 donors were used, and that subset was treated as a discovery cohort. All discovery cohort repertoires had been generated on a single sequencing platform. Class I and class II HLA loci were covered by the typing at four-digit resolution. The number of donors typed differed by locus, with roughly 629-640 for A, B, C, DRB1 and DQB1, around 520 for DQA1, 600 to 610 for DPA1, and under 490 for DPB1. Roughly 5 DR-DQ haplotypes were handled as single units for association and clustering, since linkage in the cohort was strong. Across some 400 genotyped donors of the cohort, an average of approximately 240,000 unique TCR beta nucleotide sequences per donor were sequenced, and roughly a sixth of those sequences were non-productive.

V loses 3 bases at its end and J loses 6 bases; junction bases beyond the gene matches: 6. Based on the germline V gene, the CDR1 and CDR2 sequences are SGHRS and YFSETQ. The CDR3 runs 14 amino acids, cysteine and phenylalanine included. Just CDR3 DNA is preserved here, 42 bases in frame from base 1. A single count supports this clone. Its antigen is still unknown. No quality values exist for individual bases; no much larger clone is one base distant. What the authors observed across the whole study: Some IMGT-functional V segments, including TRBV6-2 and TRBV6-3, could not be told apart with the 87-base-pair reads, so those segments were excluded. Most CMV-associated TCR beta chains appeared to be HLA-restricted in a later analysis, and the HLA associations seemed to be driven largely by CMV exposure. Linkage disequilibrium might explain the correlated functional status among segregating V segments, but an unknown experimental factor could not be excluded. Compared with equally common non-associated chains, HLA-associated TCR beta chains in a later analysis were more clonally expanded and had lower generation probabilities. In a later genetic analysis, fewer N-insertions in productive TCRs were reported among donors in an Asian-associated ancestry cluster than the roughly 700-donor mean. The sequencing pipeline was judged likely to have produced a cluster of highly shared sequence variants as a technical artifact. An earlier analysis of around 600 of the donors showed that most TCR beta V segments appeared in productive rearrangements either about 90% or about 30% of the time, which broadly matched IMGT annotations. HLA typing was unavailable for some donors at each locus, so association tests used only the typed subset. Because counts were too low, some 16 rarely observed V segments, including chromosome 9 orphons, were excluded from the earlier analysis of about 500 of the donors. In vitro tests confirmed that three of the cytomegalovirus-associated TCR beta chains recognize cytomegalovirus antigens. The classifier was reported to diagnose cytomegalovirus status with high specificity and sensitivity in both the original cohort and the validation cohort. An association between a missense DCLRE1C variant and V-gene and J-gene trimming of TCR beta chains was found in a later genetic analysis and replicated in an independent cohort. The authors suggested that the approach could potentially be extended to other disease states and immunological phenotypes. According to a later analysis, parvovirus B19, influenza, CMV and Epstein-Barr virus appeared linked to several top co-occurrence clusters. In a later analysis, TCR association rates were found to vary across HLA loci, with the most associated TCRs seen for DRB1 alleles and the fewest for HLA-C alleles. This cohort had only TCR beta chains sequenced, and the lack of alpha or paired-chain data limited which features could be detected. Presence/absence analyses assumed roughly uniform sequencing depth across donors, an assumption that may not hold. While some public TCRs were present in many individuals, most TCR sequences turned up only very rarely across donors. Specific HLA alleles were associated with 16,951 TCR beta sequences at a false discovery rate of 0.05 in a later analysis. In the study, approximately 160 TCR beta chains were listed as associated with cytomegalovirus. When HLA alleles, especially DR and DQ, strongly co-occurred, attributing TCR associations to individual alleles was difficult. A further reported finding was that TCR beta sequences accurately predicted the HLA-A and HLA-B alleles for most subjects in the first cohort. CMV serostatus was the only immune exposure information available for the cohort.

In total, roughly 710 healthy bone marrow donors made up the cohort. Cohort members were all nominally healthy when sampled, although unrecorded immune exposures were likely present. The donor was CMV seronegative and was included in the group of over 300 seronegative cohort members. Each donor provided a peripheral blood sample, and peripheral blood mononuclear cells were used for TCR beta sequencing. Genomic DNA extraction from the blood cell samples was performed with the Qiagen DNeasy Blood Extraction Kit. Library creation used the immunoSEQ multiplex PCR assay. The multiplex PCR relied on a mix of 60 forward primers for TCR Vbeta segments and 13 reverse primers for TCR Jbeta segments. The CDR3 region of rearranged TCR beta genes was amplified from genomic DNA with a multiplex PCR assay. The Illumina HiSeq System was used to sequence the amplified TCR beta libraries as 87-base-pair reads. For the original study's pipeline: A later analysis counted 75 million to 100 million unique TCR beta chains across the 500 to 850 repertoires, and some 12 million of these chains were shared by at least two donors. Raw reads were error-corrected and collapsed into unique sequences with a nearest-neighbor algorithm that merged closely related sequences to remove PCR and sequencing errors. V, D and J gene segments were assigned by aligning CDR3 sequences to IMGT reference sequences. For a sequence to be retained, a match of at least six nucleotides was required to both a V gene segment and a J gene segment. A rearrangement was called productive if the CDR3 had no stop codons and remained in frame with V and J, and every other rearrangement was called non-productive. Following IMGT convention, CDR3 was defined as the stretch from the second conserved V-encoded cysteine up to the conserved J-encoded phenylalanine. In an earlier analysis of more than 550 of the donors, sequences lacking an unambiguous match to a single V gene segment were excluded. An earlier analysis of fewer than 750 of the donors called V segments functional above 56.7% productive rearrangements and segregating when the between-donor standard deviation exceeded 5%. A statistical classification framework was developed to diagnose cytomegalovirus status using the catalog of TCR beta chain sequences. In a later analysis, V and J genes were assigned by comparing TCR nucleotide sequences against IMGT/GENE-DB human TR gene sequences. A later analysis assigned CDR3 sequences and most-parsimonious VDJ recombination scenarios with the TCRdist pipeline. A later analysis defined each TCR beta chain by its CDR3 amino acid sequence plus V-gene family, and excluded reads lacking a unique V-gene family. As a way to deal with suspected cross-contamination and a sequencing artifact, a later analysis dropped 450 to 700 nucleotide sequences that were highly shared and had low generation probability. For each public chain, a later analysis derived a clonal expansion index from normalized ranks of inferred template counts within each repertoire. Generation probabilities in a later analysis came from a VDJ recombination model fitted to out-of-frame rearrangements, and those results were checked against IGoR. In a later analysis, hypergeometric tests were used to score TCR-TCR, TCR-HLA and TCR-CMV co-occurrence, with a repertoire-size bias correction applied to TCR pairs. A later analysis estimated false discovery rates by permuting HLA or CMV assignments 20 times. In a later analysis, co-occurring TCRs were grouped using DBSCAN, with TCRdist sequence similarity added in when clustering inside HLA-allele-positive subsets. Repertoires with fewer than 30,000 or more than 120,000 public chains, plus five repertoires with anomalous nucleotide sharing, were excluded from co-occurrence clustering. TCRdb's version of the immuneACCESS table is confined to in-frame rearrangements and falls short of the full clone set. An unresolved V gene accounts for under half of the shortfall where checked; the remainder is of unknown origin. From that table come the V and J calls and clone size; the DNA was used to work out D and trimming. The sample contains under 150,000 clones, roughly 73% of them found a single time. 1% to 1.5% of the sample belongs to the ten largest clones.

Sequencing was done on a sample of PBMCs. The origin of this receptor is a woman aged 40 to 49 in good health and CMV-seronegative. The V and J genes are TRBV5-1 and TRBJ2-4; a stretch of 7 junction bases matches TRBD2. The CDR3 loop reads CASSSAGRGNIQYF. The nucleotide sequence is TGCGCCAGCAGCTCAGCTGGGAGGGGAAACATTCAGTACTTC. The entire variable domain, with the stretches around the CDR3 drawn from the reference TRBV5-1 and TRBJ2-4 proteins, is KAGVTQTPRYLIKTRGQQVTLSCSPISGHRSVSWYQQTPGQGLQFLFEYFSETQRNKGNFPGRFSGRQFSNSRSEMNVSTLELGDSALYLCASSSAGRGNIQYFGAGTRLSVL.